This TCR beta chain was captured by sequencing in a study of cytotoxic CD8 clonotypes in ibrutinib-treated CLL. About the study: Specimens for response were gathered following a median roughly twelve months of therapy, spanning 6 to 36. Points from the study as a whole: Samples from sustained-remission and progressing patients were taken at different times.

Generated by immunoSEQ multiplex PCR, the TCRdb table keeps only in-frame clones and is missing some. The table lists roughly 150,000 clones, approximately 91% of them singletons. The CDR3 runs to 16 residues. The V gene lost 3 bases and the J gene lost 6 bases, with 18 bases spanning the gap. Germline CDR1 reads SGHRS; CDR2 reads YFSETQ. With respect to this clone: Its specificity is unknown.

The TCR was taken from a human donor with chronic lymphocytic leukemia. The specimen comprised PBMCs, sampled at disease progression, from a patient treated with ibrutinib. The chain employs TRBV5-1 and TRBJ2-2; a possible D gene is TRBD2 (5 bases). CDR3 sequence reads: CASSWGVGPEAGELFF. The CDR3 bases are TGCGCCAGCAGCTGGGGAGTCGGCCCCGAGGCCGGGGAGCTGTTTTTT. The whole variable domain, filled in from reference TRBV5-1 and TRBJ2-2, reads KAGVTQTPRYLIKTRGQQVTLSCSPISGHRSVSWYQQTPGQGLQFLFEYFSETQRNKGNFPGRFSGRQFSNSRSEMNVSTLELGDSALYLCASSWGVGPEAGELFFGEGSRLTVL.